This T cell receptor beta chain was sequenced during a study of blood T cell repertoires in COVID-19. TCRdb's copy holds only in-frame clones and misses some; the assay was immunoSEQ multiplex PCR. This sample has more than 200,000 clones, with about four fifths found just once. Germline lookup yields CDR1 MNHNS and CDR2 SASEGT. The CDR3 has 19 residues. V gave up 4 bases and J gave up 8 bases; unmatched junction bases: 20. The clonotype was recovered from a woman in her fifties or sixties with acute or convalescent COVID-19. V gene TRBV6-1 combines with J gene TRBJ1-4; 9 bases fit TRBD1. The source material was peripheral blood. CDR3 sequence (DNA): TGTGCCAGCAGTGCTCCCGGGACAGGGAGTCGGCGGGCGAAAGAAAAACTGTTTTTT. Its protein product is CASSAPGTGSRRAKEKLFF.